This TCR beta chain appears in the sequencing data of a study of blood T cells in healthy people across ages. The sample holds many counts of this clonotype. It was with a sample-barcoded 5' primer and a J-beta primer mix that a second PCR of about 7 to 12 cycles was run. TCRdb reprocessed the 5' RACE reads via MiXCR and lists one record per CDR3 protein. The repertoire includes some 1.7 million distinct CDR3 sequences, about 30% of them detected once, and 7.7% sits in the top ten. This CDR3 spans 13 amino acids. Germline assignment: CDR1 MGHRA and CDR2 YSYEKL. Trimming shortened V by 5 bases and J by 6 bases, and 14 bases separated the two germline ends.

The receptor was derived from a woman aged 30 to 39 in good health. This sequence joins TRBV4-1 and TRBJ2-7; possible D gene TRBD2, 5 bases. Sample: blood. Here the CDR3 reads CASSFAGGLEQYF. CDR3 in DNA: TGCGCCAGCAGCTTTGCGGGCGGTCTCGAGCAGTACTTC.